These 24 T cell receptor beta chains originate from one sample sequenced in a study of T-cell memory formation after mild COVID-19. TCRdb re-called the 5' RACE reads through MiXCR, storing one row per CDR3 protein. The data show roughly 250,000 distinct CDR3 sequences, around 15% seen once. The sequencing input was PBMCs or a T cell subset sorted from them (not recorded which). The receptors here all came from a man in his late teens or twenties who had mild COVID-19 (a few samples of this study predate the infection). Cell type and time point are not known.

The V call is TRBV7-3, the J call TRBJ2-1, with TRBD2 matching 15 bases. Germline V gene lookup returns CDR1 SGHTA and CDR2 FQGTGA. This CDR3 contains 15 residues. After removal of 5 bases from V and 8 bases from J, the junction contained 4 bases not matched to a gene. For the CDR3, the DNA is TGTGCCAGCAGCCTCGGACTAGCGGGGGGGGATGAGCAGTTCTTC. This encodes CASSLGLAGGDEQFF.

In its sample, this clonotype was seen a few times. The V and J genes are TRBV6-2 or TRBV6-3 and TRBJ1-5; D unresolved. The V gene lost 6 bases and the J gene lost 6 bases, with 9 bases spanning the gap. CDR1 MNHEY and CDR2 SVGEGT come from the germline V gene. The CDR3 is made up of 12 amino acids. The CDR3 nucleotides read TGTGCCAGCAGCTACGGGGTTCAGCCCCAGCATTTT. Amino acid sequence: CASSYGVQPQHF.

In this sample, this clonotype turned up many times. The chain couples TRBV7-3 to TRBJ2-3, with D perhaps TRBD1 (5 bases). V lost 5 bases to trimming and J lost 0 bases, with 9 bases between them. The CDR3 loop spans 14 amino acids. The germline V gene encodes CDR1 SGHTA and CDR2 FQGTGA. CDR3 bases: TGTGCCAGCAGCCAGGGTGGGAGCACAGATACGCAGTATTTT. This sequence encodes CASSQGGSTDTQYF. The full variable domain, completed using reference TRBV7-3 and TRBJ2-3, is GAGVSQTPSNKVTEKGKYVELRCDPISGHTALYWYRQSLGQGPEFLIYFQGTGAADDSGLPNDRFFAVRPEGSVSTLKIQRTERGDSAVYLCASSQGGSTDTQYFGPGTRLTVL.

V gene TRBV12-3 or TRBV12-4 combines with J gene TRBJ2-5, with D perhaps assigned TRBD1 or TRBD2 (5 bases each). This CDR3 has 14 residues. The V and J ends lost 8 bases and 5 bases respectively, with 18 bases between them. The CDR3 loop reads CASGPRDARETQYF. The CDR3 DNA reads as TGTGCCAGCGGGCCTCGGGACGCACGGGAGACCCAGTACTTC.

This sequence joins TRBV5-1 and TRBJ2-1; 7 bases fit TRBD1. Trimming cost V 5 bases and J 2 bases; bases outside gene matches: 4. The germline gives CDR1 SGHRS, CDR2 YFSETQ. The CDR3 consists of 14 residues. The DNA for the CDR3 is TGCGCCAGCAGAAGACAGGGAGCCTACAATGAGCAGTTCTTC. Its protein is CASRRQGAYNEQFF.

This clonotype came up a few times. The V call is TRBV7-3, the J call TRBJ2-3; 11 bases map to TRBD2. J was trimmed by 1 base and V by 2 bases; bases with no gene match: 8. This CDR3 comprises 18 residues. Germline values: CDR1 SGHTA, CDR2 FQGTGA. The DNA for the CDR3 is TGTGCCAGCAGCTTACGTCGACTAGCGGGGCACCGCACAGATACGCAGTATTTT. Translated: CASSLRRLAGHRTDTQYF.

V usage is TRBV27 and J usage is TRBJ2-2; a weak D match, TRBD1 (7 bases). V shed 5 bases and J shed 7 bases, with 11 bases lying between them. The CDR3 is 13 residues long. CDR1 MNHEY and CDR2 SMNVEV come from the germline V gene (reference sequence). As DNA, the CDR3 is TGTGCCAGCAGTCCCCAGGGGGGCGGGGAGCTGTTTTTT. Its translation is CASSPQGGGELFF.

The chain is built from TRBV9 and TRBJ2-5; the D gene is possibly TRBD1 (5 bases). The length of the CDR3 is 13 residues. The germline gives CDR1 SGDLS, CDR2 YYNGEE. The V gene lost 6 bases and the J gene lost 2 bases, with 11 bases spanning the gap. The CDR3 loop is CASNRQPQETQYF. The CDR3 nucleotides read TGTGCCAGCAACCGACAGCCGCAAGAGACCCAGTACTTC.

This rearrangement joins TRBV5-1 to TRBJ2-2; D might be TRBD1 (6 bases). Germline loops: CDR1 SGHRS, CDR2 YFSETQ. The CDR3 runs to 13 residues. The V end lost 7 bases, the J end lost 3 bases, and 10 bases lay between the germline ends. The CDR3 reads CASLGADTGELFF. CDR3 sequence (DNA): TGCGCCAGCCTGGGGGCGGACACCGGGGAGCTGTTTTTT. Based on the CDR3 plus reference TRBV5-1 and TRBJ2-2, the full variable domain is KAGVTQTPRYLIKTRGQQVTLSCSPISGHRSVSWYQQTPGQGLQFLFEYFSETQRNKGNFPGRFSGRQFSNSRSEMNVSTLELGDSALYLCASLGADTGELFFGEGSRLTVL.

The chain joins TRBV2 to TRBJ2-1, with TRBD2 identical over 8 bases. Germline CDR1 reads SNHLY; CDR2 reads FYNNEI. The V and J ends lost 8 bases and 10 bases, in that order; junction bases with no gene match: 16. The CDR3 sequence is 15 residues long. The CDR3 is CASGESGGFPREQFF. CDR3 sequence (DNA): TGTGCCAGCGGGGAAAGCGGGGGCTTTCCTCGAGAGCAGTTCTTC.

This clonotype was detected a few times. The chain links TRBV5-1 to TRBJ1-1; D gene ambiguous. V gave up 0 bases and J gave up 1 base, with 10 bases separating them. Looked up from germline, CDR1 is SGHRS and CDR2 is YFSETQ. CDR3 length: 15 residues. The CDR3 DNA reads TGCGCCAGCAGCTTGGCCCCCCTATCGAACACTGAAGCTTTCTTT. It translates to CASSLAPLSNTEAFF.

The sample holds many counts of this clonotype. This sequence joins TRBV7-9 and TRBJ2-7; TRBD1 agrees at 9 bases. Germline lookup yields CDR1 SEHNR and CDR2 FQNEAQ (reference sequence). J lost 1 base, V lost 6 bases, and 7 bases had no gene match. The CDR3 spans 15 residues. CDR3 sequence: CASSRSGTGSYEQYV. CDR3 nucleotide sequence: TGTGCCAGCAGTCGATCCGGGACAGGGTCCTACGAGCAGTACGTC.

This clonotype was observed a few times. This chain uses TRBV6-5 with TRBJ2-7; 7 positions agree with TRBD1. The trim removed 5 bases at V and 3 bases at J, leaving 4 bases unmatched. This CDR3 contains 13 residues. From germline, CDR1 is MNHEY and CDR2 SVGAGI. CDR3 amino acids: CASSNRDSYEQYF. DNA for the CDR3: TGTGCCAGCAGTAACCGGGACAGCTACGAGCAGTACTTC.

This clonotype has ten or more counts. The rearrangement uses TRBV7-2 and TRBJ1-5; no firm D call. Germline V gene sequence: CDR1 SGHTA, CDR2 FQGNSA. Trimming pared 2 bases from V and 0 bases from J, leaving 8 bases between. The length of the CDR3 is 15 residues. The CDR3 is CASSLKYYSNQPQHF. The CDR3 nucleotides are TGTGCCAGCAGCTTAAAGTATTATAGCAATCAGCCCCAGCATTTT.

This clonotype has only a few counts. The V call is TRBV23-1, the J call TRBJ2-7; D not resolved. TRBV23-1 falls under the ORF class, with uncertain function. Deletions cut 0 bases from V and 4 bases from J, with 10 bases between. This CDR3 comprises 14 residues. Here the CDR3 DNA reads TGCGCCAGCAGTCAATCGGGCCCCGCTTACGAGCAGTACGTC. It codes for CASSQSGPAYEQYV.

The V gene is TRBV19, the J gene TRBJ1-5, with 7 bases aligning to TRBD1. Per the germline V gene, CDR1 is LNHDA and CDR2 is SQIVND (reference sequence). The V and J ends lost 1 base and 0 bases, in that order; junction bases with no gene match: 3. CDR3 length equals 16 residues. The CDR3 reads CASSIAGQTSNQPQHF. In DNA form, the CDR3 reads TGTGCCAGTAGTATAGCGGGACAGACTAGCAATCAGCCCCAGCATTTT.

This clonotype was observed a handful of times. CDR3 nucleotide sequence: TGCGCCAGCAGCCCTGGACAGGGTATGCAAGAGACCCAGTACTTC. Translation gives CASSPGQGMQETQYF. The chain has TRBV5-1 and TRBJ2-5; the match to TRBD1 covers 8 bases. The CDR3 extends over 15 amino acids. CDR1 and CDR2 (germline): SGHRS, YFSETQ. After removal of 4 bases from V and 2 bases from J, the junction contained 7 bases not matched to a gene.

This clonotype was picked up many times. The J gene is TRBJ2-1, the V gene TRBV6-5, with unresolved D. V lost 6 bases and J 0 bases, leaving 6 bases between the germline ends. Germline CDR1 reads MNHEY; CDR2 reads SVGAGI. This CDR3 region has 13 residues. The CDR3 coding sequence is TGTGCCAGCAGATGGGGCTCCTACAATGAGCAGTTCTTC. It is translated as CASRWGSYNEQFF.

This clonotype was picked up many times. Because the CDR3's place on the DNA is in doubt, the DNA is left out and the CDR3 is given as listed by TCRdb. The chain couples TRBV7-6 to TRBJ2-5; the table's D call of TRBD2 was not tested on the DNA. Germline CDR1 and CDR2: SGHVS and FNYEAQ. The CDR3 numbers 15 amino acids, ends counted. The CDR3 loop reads CASSFGNGLQETQYF.

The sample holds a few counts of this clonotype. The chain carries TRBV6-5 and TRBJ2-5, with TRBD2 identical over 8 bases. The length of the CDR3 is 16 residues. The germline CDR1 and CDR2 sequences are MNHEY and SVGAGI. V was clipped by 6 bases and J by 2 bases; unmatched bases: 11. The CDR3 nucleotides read TGTGCCAGCAGGCGCTTGAGCGGGGGAAATCAAGAGACCCAGTACTTC. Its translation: CASRRLSGGNQETQYF.

The CDR3 DNA follows: TGTGCCAGCAGCGACAGGGATGTTAATTCACCCCTCCACTTT. This translates into CASSDRDVNSPLHF. The rearrangement joins TRBV7-8 to TRBJ1-6; 7 bases align to TRBD1. Germline V gene lookup returns CDR1 SGHVS and CDR2 FQNEAQ. Germline trimming cut 5 bases from V and 6 bases from J; bases unmatched to any gene: 4. The CDR3 is 14 residues long.

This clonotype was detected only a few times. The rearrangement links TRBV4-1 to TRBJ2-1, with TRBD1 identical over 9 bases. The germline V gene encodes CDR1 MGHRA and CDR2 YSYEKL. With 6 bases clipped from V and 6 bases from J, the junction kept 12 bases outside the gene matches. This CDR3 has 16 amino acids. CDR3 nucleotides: TGCGCCAGCAGACAACCCGGGACAGGGCCTGTCAATGAGCAGTTCTTC. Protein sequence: CASRQPGTGPVNEQFF.

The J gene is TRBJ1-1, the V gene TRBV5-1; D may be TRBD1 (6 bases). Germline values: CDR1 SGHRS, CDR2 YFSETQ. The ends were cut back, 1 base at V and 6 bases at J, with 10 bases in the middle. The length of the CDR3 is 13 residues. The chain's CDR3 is CASSLIGGPEAFF. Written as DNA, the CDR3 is TGCGCCAGCAGCTTGATCGGGGGCCCTGAAGCTTTCTTT.

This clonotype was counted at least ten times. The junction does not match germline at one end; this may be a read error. The CDR3 sequence: CASSLVSNRDSQEAQYF. The CDR3 nucleotides are TGTGCCAGCAGTTTAGTATCTAACCGGGACAGTCAAGAGGCCCAGTACTTC. The rearrangement joins TRBV12-3 or TRBV12-4 to TRBJ2-5, with 7 bases aligning to TRBD1. CDR3 length: 17 amino acids.